The TCR beta chain described here comes from a study of regulatory T cells in long-lasting Graves disease. To make TCR beta libraries, researchers used iRepertoire HTBI primers and Arm-PCR of CDR3 regions. A single record per CDR3 protein comes from TCRdb applying MiXCR to the multiplex PCR reads. The table records 700,000 or so distinct CDR3 sequences, 25% to 35% of them present only once. As to time point: persistent/refractory GD, antithyroid drugs over 5 years with positive TRAb. Preparation of the TCR library used RNA extracted from PBMCs. The specimen comprised peripheral blood mononuclear cells (PBMCs), sampled when the disease was refractory, from a patient treated with antithyroid drugs. The TCR sequence derives from a female donor with Graves disease.

This chain's CDR3 is CASSELRGPSVAEAFF. As DNA, the CDR3 is TGCGCCAGCAGTGAACTCAGGGGTCCAAGCGTCGCTGAAGCTTTCTTT. This chain uses TRBV10-1 with TRBJ1-1; possibly TRBD1 for D (6 bases). V shed 3 bases and J shed 6 bases, with 20 bases lying between them. The CDR3 consists of 16 residues. Germline CDR1 WNHNN, CDR2 SYGVQD (reference sequence).